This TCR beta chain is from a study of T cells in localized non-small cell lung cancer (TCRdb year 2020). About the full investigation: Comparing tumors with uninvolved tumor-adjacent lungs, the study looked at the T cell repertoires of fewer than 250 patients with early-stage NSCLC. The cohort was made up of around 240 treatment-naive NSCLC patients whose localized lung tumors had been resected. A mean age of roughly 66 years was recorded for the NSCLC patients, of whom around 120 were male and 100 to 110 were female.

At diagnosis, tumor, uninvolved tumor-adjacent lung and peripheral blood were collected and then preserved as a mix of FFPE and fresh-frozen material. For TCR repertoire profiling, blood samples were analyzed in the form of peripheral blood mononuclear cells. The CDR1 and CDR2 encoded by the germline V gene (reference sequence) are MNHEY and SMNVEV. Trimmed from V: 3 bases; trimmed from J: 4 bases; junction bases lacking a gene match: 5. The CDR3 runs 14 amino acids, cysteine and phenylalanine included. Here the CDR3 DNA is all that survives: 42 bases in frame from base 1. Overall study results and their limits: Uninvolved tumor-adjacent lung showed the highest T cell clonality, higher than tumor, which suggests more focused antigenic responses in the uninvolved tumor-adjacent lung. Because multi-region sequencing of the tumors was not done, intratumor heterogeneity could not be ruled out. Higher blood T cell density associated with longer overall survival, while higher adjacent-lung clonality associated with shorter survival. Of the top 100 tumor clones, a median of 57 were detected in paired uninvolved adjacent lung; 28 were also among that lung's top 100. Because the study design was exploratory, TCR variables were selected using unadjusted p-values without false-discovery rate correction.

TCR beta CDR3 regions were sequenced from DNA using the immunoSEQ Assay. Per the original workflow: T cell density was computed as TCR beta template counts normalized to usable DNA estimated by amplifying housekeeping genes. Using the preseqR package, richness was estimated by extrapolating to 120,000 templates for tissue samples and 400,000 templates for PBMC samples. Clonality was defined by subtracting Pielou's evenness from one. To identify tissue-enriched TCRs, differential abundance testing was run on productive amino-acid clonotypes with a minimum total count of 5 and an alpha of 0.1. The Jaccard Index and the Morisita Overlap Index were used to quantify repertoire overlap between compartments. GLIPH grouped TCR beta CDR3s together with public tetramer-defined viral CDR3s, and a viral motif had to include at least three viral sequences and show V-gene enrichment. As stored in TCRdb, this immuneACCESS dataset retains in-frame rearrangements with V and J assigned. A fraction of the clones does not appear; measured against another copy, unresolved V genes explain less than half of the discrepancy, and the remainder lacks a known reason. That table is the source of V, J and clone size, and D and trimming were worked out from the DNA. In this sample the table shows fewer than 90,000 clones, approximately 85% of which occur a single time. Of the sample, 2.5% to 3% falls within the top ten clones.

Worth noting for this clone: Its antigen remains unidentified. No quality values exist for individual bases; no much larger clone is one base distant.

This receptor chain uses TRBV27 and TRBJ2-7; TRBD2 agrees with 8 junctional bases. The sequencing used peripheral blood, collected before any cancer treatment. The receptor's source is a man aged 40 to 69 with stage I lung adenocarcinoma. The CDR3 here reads CASSFSGIRYEQYF. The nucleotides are TGTGCCAGCAGTTTTAGCGGGATAAGGTACGAGCAGTACTTC.